The 29 T cell receptor beta chains below come from one sample, sequenced in a study of blood T cell repertoires in COVID-19 (dated by TCRdb to about 2020). Receptors were amplified or captured by the immunoSEQ multiplex PCR assay. Entries here come from immuneACCESS through TCRdb and include only in-frame sequences with V and J called. Some clones fail to appear in such tables; in the studies checked, an unresolved V gene covers under half of the shortfall, and the cause of the remainder is unknown. Within this sample are 80,000 to 130,000 clones, with 65% to 90% of them counted one time only. The ten largest clones capture about 2.5% of the sample. Sequencing was performed on PBMCs or T cells enriched from blood (not recorded which). The receptors stem from a woman between 45 and 60 years old who had recovered from COVID-19.

This clone has a handful of counts. V and J are TRBV28 and TRBJ1-1; possible D gene TRBD1, 6 bases. Trimming stripped 9 bases from V and 2 bases from J, with 16 bases between. The germline CDR1 and CDR2 sequences are MDHEN and SYDVKM. The CDR3 covers 14 residues. In DNA, the CDR3 is TGTGCCAGTAAGACAGGAGCCGACAACACTGAAGCTTTCTTT. It yields the protein CASKTGADNTEAFF.

The chain employs TRBV4-1 and TRBJ2-1; no clear D. The V end was cut by 3 bases, the J end by 0 bases, with 12 bases between. In germline, CDR1 is MGHRA, CDR2 YSYEKL. The CDR3 is made up of 16 amino acids. DNA of the CDR3: TGCGCCAGCAGCCAGATCGCTACGAGCTCCTACAATGAGCAGTTCTTC. Amino acids: CASSQIATSSYNEQFF.

This chain connects TRBV4-2 to TRBJ2-3; perhaps TRBD2 as D (5 bases). CDR3 length: 16 amino acids. Per the germline V gene, CDR1 is LGHNA and CDR2 is YNFKEQ. Trimming removed 2 bases from V and 3 bases from J, with 15 bases in between. The CDR3: CASSQYPGSGTDTQYF. In DNA form, the CDR3 reads TGTGCCAGCAGCCAATATCCGGGAAGTGGGACAGATACGCAGTATTTT.

V and J are TRBV2 and TRBJ2-2; D not resolved. The CDR3 spans 14 residues. CDR1 is SNHLY, CDR2 FYNNEI, per germline. V was pared by 6 bases and J by 0 bases, with 8 bases between. The chain's CDR3 is CASRPGANTGELFF. The CDR3 nucleotides are TGTGCCAGCAGACCAGGCGCGAACACCGGGGAGCTGTTTTTT.

The V and J genes are TRBV18 and TRBJ2-1, with unresolved D. Germline values: CDR1 KGHSH, CDR2 LQKENI. The CDR3 is 14 residues long. V was trimmed by 2 bases and J by 9 bases, leaving 14 bases between them. CDR3 in DNA: TGTGCCAGCTCACCAATTGGATCCCCGGGTGAGCAGTTCTTC. This encodes CASSPIGSPGEQFF.

The chain recombines TRBV7-2 with TRBJ1-6; no firm D call. Germline V lookup: CDR1 SGHTA, CDR2 FQGNSA. This CDR3 comprises 15 residues. V was shortened by 4 bases and J by 7 bases, with 14 bases between the two germline ends. The CDR3 sequence: CASSSYPGSNSPLHF. CDR3 nucleotide sequence: TGTGCCAGCAGCTCATACCCGGGTTCAAATTCACCCCTCCACTTT.

This clone was seen only a few times. The V gene is TRBV29-1, the J gene TRBJ1-3; D may be TRBD1 (6 bases). Germline V gene sequence: CDR1 SQVTM, CDR2 ANQGSEA. CDR3 length: 15 residues. Trimming shortened V by 7 bases and J by 0 bases, and 16 bases separated the two germline ends. The CDR3 here is CSAEDSSISGNTIYF. The CDR3 nucleotides are TGCAGCGCGGAGGACAGTTCAATCTCTGGAAACACCATATATTTT.

The rearrangement links TRBV7-8 to TRBJ1-3, with 7 bases lining up with TRBD1. The J segment lost 3 bases and the V segment lost 4 bases, leaving 9 bases of the junction unmatched. Per the germline V gene, CDR1 is SGHVS and CDR2 is FQNEAQ. This CDR3 spans 16 amino acids. In DNA form, the CDR3 reads TGTGCCAGCAGCTACGACAGGGTTTTCGGTGGAAACACCATATATTTT. This encodes CASSYDRVFGGNTIYF.

The J gene is TRBJ2-3, the V gene TRBV5-1, with 7 bases identical to TRBD2. The V gene end was trimmed by 0 bases and the J gene end by 2 bases; junction bases not matched to a gene: 9. This CDR3 is built from 17 residues. Looked up from germline, CDR1 is SGHRS and CDR2 is YFSETQ. CDR3: CASSLAPGGPITDTQYF. The CDR3 DNA reads as TGCGCCAGCAGCTTGGCCCCGGGGGGACCTATCACAGATACGCAGTATTTT.

The J gene is TRBJ1-1, the V gene TRBV7-2; D possibly corresponds to TRBD1 (6 bases). V lost 2 bases and J 11 bases, leaving 12 bases between the germline ends. The CDR3 loop spans 12 amino acids. Germline V lookup: CDR1 SGHTA, CDR2 FQGNSA. The CDR3 sequence: CASSLTGLWAFF. For the CDR3, the DNA is TGTGCCAGCAGCTTAACAGGGCTGTGGGCTTTCTTT.

The chain carries TRBV28 and TRBJ1-1; tentative D call: TRBD1 (5 bases). The V and J ends lost 8 bases and 5 bases respectively, with 18 bases between them. Germline V gene lookup returns CDR1 MDHEN and CDR2 SYDVKM. The CDR3 has 14 amino acids. This CDR3 reads CASGDRHGGTEAFF. CDR3 DNA sequence: TGTGCCAGCGGAGACAGACACGGGGGGACTGAAGCTTTCTTT.

The chain carries TRBV5-6 and TRBJ1-2, with 7 bases aligning to TRBD1. The CDR3 has 15 residues. After removal of 4 bases from V and 4 bases from J, the junction contained 10 bases not matched to a gene. Per the germline V gene, CDR1 is SGHDT and CDR2 is YYEEEE. CDR3 DNA sequence: TGTGCCAGCAGCCGGACCGGGACAGCAGGCTATGGCTACACCTTC. Protein sequence: CASSRTGTAGYGYTF.

In regard to this clone: This CDR3 is also generated by other DNA sequences in the sample. The chain carries TRBV28 and TRBJ1-2, with a possible D match to TRBD1 (5 bases). V gave up 4 bases and J gave up 4 bases, with 7 bases separating them. Looked up from germline, CDR1 is MDHEN and CDR2 is SYDVKM. CDR3 size: 12 residues. CDR3 residues: CASSSGGYGYTF. The CDR3 nucleotides read TGTGCCAGCAGTTCCGGGGGCTATGGCTACACCTTC.

The V and J genes are TRBV30 and TRBJ2-6, with 8 bases aligning to TRBD1. Trimming took 1 base from V and 4 from J; bases not matched to a gene: 3. This CDR3 is built from 15 residues. Germline V gene lookup returns CDR1 GTSNPN and CDR2 SVGIG (reference sequence). The CDR3 DNA follows: TGTGCCTGGAGTGGACAGGGGTTGGGGGCCAACGTCCTGACTTTC. It is translated as CAWSGQGLGANVLTF. Based on the CDR3 plus reference TRBV30 and TRBJ2-6, the full variable domain is SQTIHQWPATLVQPVGSPLSLECTVEGTSNPNLYWYRQAAGRGLQLLFYSVGIGQISSEVPQNLSASRPQDRQFILSSKKLLLSDSGFYLCAWSGQGLGANVLTFGAGSRLTVL.

The chain combines TRBV24-1 with TRBJ2-2, with 7 nucleotides matching TRBD1. This CDR3 is 16 amino acids long. Germline lookup yields CDR1 KGHDR and CDR2 SFDVKD. Unmatched junction bases numbered 9, after V lost 3 bases and J lost 6 bases. This CDR3 reads CATSDPGTEGAGELFF. CDR3 bases: TGTGCCACCAGTGATCCCGGGACAGAAGGCGCCGGGGAGCTGTTTTTT.

The rearrangement uses TRBV19 and TRBJ1-4; D remains ambiguous. The length of the CDR3 is 11 residues. V lost 11 bases, J lost 4 bases, and 8 bases lay in between. Germline-derived CDR1 and CDR2 are LNHDA and SQIVND (reference sequence). In DNA, the CDR3 is TGTGCCGCTGGGCTTAATGAAAAACTGTTTTTT. Translated, it gives CAAGLNEKLFF.

The CDR3 sequence: CASSENRGLEKLFF. The CDR3 nucleotides read TGTGCCAGCAGTGAAAACAGGGGGTTGGAAAAACTGTTTTTT. The chain recombines TRBV2 with TRBJ1-4; 8 bases are a match to TRBD1. The CDR3 is 14 amino acids. The ends lost 2 bases at V and 8 bases at J; junction bases unmatched: 4. CDR1 is SNHLY and CDR2 is FYNNEI in the germline V gene.

The V call is TRBV5-1, the J call TRBJ2-1, with D possibly being TRBD1 (6 bases). The CDR3 length is 15 residues. V was clipped by 1 base and J by 7 bases, with 15 bases between them. Germline V gives CDR1 SGHRS, CDR2 YFSETQ. For the CDR3, the DNA is TGCGCCAGCAGCTTGTGGGCAGGGGCTCAGAATGAGCAGTTCTTC. Its translation is CASSLWAGAQNEQFF.

The chain uses TRBV24-1 and TRBJ2-1; perhaps TRBD1 as D (5 bases). V lost 3 bases to trimming and J lost 1 base, with 18 bases between them. Per the germline V gene, CDR1 is KGHDR and CDR2 is SFDVKD. This CDR3 region has 18 residues. DNA of the CDR3: TGTGCCACCAGTGATCCCCGTGGGCTGGGGCGATCCTACAATGAGCAGTTCTTC. Its protein is CATSDPRGLGRSYNEQFF.

This chain joins TRBV15 and TRBJ1-1; D is possibly TRBD1 (6 bases). V lost 4 bases, J lost 1 base, and 10 bases lay in between. This CDR3 region has 14 residues. Germline-derived CDR1 and CDR2 are LNHNV and YYDKDF (reference sequence). DNA for the CDR3: TGTGCCACCAGCATATACAGGGCGAACACTGAAGCTTTCTTT. It encodes CATSIYRANTEAFF.

The chain uses TRBV28 and TRBJ2-7, with 12 bases lining up with TRBD2. The length of the CDR3 is 15 residues. CDR1 is MDHEN, CDR2 SYDVKM, per germline. Trimming removed 7 bases from V and 5 bases from J; junction bases left unmatched: 9. CDR3 region: CASNGLAGGIDEQYF. CDR3 DNA sequence: TGTGCCAGCAACGGTCTAGCGGGGGGGATCGACGAGCAGTACTTC.

The chain uses TRBV24-1 and TRBJ2-1; TRBD2 aligns across 10 bases. CDR1 KGHDR and CDR2 SFDVKD come from the germline V gene. V lost 4 bases, J lost 5 bases, and 7 bases stayed unmatched. The length of the CDR3 is 16 residues. In nucleotides, the CDR3 is TGTGCCACCAGTGAGTCTAGCGGGGGTTCAAACAATGAGCAGTTCTTC. Its translation is CATSESSGGSNNEQFF.

This sequence joins TRBV2 and TRBJ2-1; 9 positions match TRBD2. This CDR3 has 15 amino acids. Germline trimming cut 8 bases from V and 0 bases from J; bases unmatched to any gene: 5. CDR1 and CDR2 (germline): SNHLY, FYNNEI. The CDR3 loop reads CASDLAGSSYNEQFF. CDR3 in DNA: TGTGCCAGCGACCTAGCGGGAAGCTCCTACAATGAGCAGTTCTTC.

This clone occurred once. The chain employs TRBV14 and TRBJ1-2; TRBD1 is a possible D gene (6 bases). CDR3 size: 13 residues. The ends were cut back, 8 bases at V and 8 bases at J, with 18 bases in the middle. Per the germline V gene, CDR1 is SGHDN and CDR2 is FVKESK. The CDR3 reads CASQQGLTSGYTF. CDR3 DNA sequence: TGTGCCAGCCAACAGGGTTTAACGAGCGGCTACACCTTC.

The sample holds one count of this clone. The rearrangement uses TRBV5-1 and TRBJ1-3, with no clear D. The V end was cut by 2 bases, the J end by 2 bases, with 11 bases between. This CDR3 is 15 amino acids long. Germline CDR1 SGHRS, CDR2 YFSETQ. The CDR3 DNA follows: TGCGCCAGCAGCTTTACTGGGCTTGCTGGAAACACCATATATTTT. Encoded protein: CASSFTGLAGNTIYF.

This rearrangement joins TRBV6-5 to TRBJ2-5; D not resolved. V was cut by 7 bases and J by 3 bases, with 6 bases left in between. Germline CDR1 reads MNHEY; CDR2 reads SVGAGI. The CDR3 covers 11 residues. The CDR3 protein is CASTQEETQYF. As DNA, the CDR3 is TGTGCCAGCACTCAGGAAGAGACCCAGTACTTC.

This rearrangement joins TRBV4-1 to TRBJ2-1, with 8 bases lining up with TRBD2. J gave up 7 bases and V 2 bases, and 10 bases lay outside the gene matches. CDR1 and CDR2 (germline): MGHRA, YSYEKL. The CDR3 spans 16 residues. For the CDR3, the DNA is TGCGCCAGCAGCCAACTGCCGCCGGGGGGGCGAAATGAGCAGTTCTTC. Amino acids: CASSQLPPGGRNEQFF.

V usage is TRBV18 and J usage is TRBJ1-3; TRBD1 matches 9 bases. Germline CDR1 reads KGHSH; CDR2 reads LQKENI. The CDR3 has 16 amino acids. The trim removed 0 bases at V and 4 bases at J, leaving 4 bases unmatched. The CDR3 bases are TGTGCCAGCTCACCACCCACAGGGGGCACGGGAAACACCATATATTTT. Translating it yields CASSPPTGGTGNTIYF.

CDR3 bases: TGTGCCAGCAGCTTCATACAGGGTCGGGACAATGAGCAGTTCTTC. This encodes CASSFIQGRDNEQFF. V and J are TRBV7-9 and TRBJ2-1, with D tentatively TRBD1 (6 bases). The CDR3 sequence is 15 residues long. V was shortened by 3 bases and J by 5 bases, with 14 bases between the two germline ends. Germline V gene sequence: CDR1 SEHNR, CDR2 FQNEAQ (reference sequence).